This TCR beta chain was captured in a study of CD8 T cells in Susac syndrome. The length of the CDR3 is 17 residues. Germline V gives CDR1 SGHDN, CDR2 FVKESK. The J segment lost 5 bases and the V segment lost 1 base, leaving 7 bases of the junction unmatched. A quantity of about 0.45 to 1 ug RNA underwent reverse transcription using random hexamers. TCRdb used MiXCR to reprocess the immunoSEQ multiplex PCR reads, holding one entry per CDR3 protein. The data hold some 110,000 distinct CDR3 sequences, with approximately 95% observed a single time. This chain connects TRBV14 to TRBJ2-5, with 13 bases identical to TRBD2. The origin of this receptor is a human donor with multiple sclerosis. The sample was CD8+ T cells from PBMCs. The DNA of the CDR3 is TGTGCCAGCAGCCAAGGGTTTCGACTAGCGGGAGGCGAGACCCAGTACTTC. It encodes CASSQGFRLAGGETQYF.